This TCR beta chain was retrieved from a study of post-analysis software for immune sequencing data. Only one count was recorded for this clonotype. The target antigen is unknown. V lost 3 bases and J lost 1, with 9 bases in between. The CDR3 runs to 14 residues. Per the germline V gene, CDR1 is SGHAT and CDR2 is FQDESV (reference sequence). Study observations and caveats: Comparison of patients with controls showed a handful of TRBV segments more frequent in patients, TRBV5-6, TRBV5-1 and TRBV20-1 among them. Controls had significantly higher normalized Chao1 diversity than multiple sclerosis patients.

The authors incorporated unique molecular identifiers into the TCR beta cDNA libraries. In TCRdb, the PCR reads were re-called with MiXCR into one record per CDR3 protein. Here the sample spans about half a million distinct CDR3 sequences, nearly 45% being singletons. The chain has TRBV11-1 and TRBJ1-1, with D maybe TRBD1 (5 bases). The sequencing sample was made of blood. The sequence derives from a girl between 10 and 17 years old with multiple sclerosis. CDR3 protein: CASSFAGQNTEAFF. The CDR3 DNA sequence: TGTGCCAGCAGCTTTGCGGGGCAGAACACTGAAGCTTTCTTT.